The clone carrying this T cell receptor beta chain was found a few times. Its cognate antigen is unknown. This sample was taken from a study of T cells in Graves' hyperthyroidism and ophthalmopathy. Study-wide results and limits: Median prediction lead before ophthalmopathy onset was 5 to 7.5 months with the model. The authors' 13 V-J model separated ophthalmopathy from stable hyperthyroidism.

Authors of the study amplified TCR beta CDR3 regions from RNA transcripts. The HTBI primer set served for first-round RT-PCR of the TCR CDR3. TCRdb redid the calling of the multiplex PCR reads with MiXCR, one entry per CDR3 protein. The sample comprises over 150,000 distinct CDR3 sequences, about a sixth of which are singletons, and around 48% rests with the top ten. The V gene's germline CDR1 is MNHNS and CDR2 SASEGT. V shed 7 bases and J 2 bases; nucleotides not matched to a gene: 7. The CDR3 spans 15 residues. Disease duration under 2 months; hyperthyroidism patients were aged 18 to 65. Patients with uncontrolled infections, other autoimmune diseases, pregnancy or lactation were excluded.

This TCR was recovered from a woman between 45 and 60 years old with Graves' hyperthyroidism. Sample: blood. The chain employs TRBV6-1 and TRBJ2-3, with TRBD2 identical over 9 bases. The CDR3 reads CASIHSGSYTDTQYF. CDR3 in DNA: TGTGCCAGCATTCATAGCGGGAGTTACACAGATACGCAGTATTTT.